The 17 T cell receptor beta chains below come from one sample, sequenced in a study of blood T cell repertoires in COVID-19. Assay: immunoSEQ multiplex PCR; the TCRdb copy retains only in-frame clones and omits some. Found here are about 250,000 clones, about 90% of them singletons; the top ten hold under 4%. Source material: peripheral blood. These TCRs come from a man aged 18 to 29 with active or convalescent COVID-19.

The V call is TRBV28, the J call TRBJ2-1, with D possibly being TRBD2 (6 bases). Germline V gene sequence: CDR1 MDHEN, CDR2 SYDVKM. The CDR3 has 16 residues. V gave up 7 bases and J gave up 6 bases, with 22 bases separating them. The DNA of the CDR3 is TGTGCCAGCACCTCGCCGGGACTCCCTGACGTCAATGAGCAGTTCTTC. Its translation: CASTSPGLPDVNEQFF.

The rearrangement joins TRBV27 to TRBJ1-5, with 7 bases lining up with TRBD1. V was clipped by 2 bases and J by 5 bases; unmatched bases: 9. This CDR3 comprises 16 residues. Germline assignment: CDR1 MNHEY and CDR2 SMNVEV (reference sequence). DNA of the CDR3: TGTGCCAGCAGTTTAGGCCTTAGGGGGCGCGATCAGCCCCAGCATTTT. Its protein product is CASSLGLRGRDQPQHF.

This chain uses TRBV7-2 with TRBJ1-4; the D is unclear. The CDR3 covers 15 residues. CDR1 and CDR2 (germline): SGHTA, FQGNSA. The ends were cut back, 4 bases at V and 8 bases at J, with 17 bases in the middle. Here the CDR3 reads CASSSPGARGEKLFF. The CDR3 region has the DNA TGTGCCAGCAGCTCTCCGGGAGCTAGAGGAGAAAAACTGTTTTTT.

The rearrangement links TRBV5-4 to TRBJ2-1; D call uncertain. The CDR3 loop spans 16 amino acids. Germline V gene data show CDR1 as SGHNT and CDR2 as YYREEE (reference sequence). The V and J ends lost 4 bases and 0 bases respectively, with 14 bases between them. CDR3 sequence: CASSKMATISYNEQFF. CDR3 sequence (DNA): TGTGCCAGCAGCAAAATGGCGACAATCTCCTACAATGAGCAGTTCTTC.

The genes are TRBV7-2 and TRBJ2-2; 10 positions match TRBD2. Looked up from germline, CDR1 is SGHTA and CDR2 is FQGNSA. The ends lost 1 base at V and 4 bases at J; junction bases unmatched: 9. CDR3 size: 18 residues. CDR3 nucleotides: TGTGCCAGCAGCTTAGTGTTCCAGCGGGGGGGCCCCACCGGGGAGCTGTTTTTT. Protein: CASSLVFQRGGPTGELFF.

The chain recombines TRBV11-1 with TRBJ2-5; the D is unclear. The CDR3 extends over 13 amino acids. Germline CDR1 is SGHAT and CDR2 is FQDESV (reference sequence). V was pared by 4 bases and J by 5 bases, with 11 bases between. CDR3 coding DNA: TGTGCCAGCAGCTACGATAACCGGGAGACCCAGTACTTC. It translates to CASSYDNRETQYF.

V is TRBV5-4 and J is TRBJ2-5, with 8 bases matching TRBD2. The CDR3 runs to 14 residues. In germline, CDR1 is SGHNT, CDR2 YYREEE (reference sequence). After removal of 4 bases from V and 1 base from J, the junction contained 3 bases not matched to a gene. DNA for the CDR3: TGTGCCAGCAGCCCGGGGGGGAGCCAAGAGACCCAGTACTTC. Its protein is CASSPGGSQETQYF. The variable domain in full, with the rest retrieved from reference TRBV5-4 and TRBJ2-5, is ETGVTQSPTHLIKTRGQQVTLRCSSQSGHNTVSWYQQALGQGPQFIFQYYREEENGRGNFPPRFSGLQFPNYSSELNVNALELDDSALYLCASSPGGSQETQYFGPGTRLLVL.

V gene TRBV2 combines with J gene TRBJ1-5, with D tentatively TRBD1 (5 bases). V gave up 7 bases and J gave up 0 bases, with 13 bases separating them. CDR3 size: 15 residues. Germline V lookup: CDR1 SNHLY, CDR2 FYNNEI. As DNA, the CDR3 is TGTGCCAGCACCTACAGGAGTTATAGCAATCAGCCCCAGCATTTT. It is translated as CASTYRSYSNQPQHF.

This clone was seen a handful of times. This rearrangement joins TRBV7-9 to TRBJ1-1, with D possibly being TRBD1 (5 bases). Germline V CDR1 and CDR2: SEHNR, FQNEAQ (reference sequence). Trimming shortened V by 5 bases and J by 5 bases, and 18 bases separated the two germline ends. CDR3 size: 15 residues. The CDR3 nucleotides are TGTGCCAGCAGCCCACGAAGGACGGGGGGAACTGAAGCTTTCTTT. As protein: CASSPRRTGGTEAFF.

This clone has just a few counts. The V and J genes are TRBV5-4 and TRBJ2-7, with 10 bases lining up with TRBD2. Germline assignment: CDR1 SGHNT and CDR2 YYREEE (reference sequence). This CDR3 has 16 amino acids. J lost 2 bases, V lost 4 bases, and 9 bases had no gene match. CDR3: CASSPRSSGGTYEQYF. CDR3 nucleotide sequence: TGTGCCAGCAGCCCCCGTTCTAGCGGGGGAACCTACGAGCAGTACTTC.

The V gene is TRBV4-2, the J gene TRBJ2-5; 9 positions agree with TRBD2. The CDR3 covers 14 residues. Trimming removed 1 base from V and 3 bases from J; junction bases left unmatched: 0. Germline CDR1 reads LGHNA; CDR2 reads YNFKEQ. In DNA, the CDR3 is TGTGCCAGCAGCCAAGGACTAGCGGAAGAGACCCAGTACTTC. Protein sequence: CASSQGLAEETQYF.

V gene TRBV3-1 (or the pseudogene TRBV3-2) combines with J gene TRBJ2-1, with TRBD2 identical over 8 bases. Germline CDR1 reads LGHDT; CDR2 reads YNNKEL (reference sequence). The CDR3 contains 17 residues. V lost 5 bases, J lost 6 bases, and 15 bases stayed unmatched. Here the CDR3 reads CASSGTRAGDPPNEQFF. CDR3 DNA: TGTGCCAGCAGCGGAACCCGAGCGGGAGATCCCCCCAATGAGCAGTTCTTC.

This chain connects TRBV29-1 to TRBJ2-3; 7 bases are a match to TRBD2. The CDR3 contains 16 residues. Germline trimming cut 6 bases from V and 2 bases from J; bases unmatched to any gene: 14. Germline values: CDR1 SQVTM, CDR2 ANQGSEA. The CDR3 loop is CSVATGTKFFTDTQYF. Written as DNA, the CDR3 is TGCAGCGTAGCCACCGGGACTAAGTTTTTCACAGATACGCAGTATTTT.

The chain joins TRBV28 to TRBJ2-1; 9 bases agree with TRBD1. The V gene end was trimmed by 5 bases and the J gene end by 9 bases; junction bases not matched to a gene: 11. The CDR3 length is 15 residues. Germline V gene data show CDR1 as MDHEN and CDR2 as SYDVKM. CDR3: CASSTAGTGWSEQFF. The CDR3 DNA reads as TGTGCCAGCAGTACTGCCGGGACAGGGTGGAGTGAGCAGTTCTTC.

V is TRBV27 and J is TRBJ2-3, with 9 positions matching TRBD2. The J segment lost 4 bases and the V segment lost 4 bases, leaving 6 bases of the junction unmatched. Germline-derived CDR1 and CDR2 are MNHEY and SMNVEV (reference sequence). The CDR3 has 15 residues. CDR3 nucleotide sequence: TGTGCCAGCAGTTCGAGCGGGAGGCGGTCAGATACGCAGTATTTT. Translating gives CASSSSGRRSDTQYF.

The gene calls are TRBV18 and TRBJ1-5; the match to TRBD1 covers 7 bases. The CDR3 loop spans 15 amino acids. The V segment lost 3 bases and the J segment 7 bases; nucleotides outside the gene matches: 9. Germline CDR1 reads KGHSH; CDR2 reads LQKENI. The DNA for the CDR3 is TGTGCCAGCTCACCTCGTAGGCAGGGGGGACAGCCCCAGCATTTT. This sequence encodes CASSPRRQGGQPQHF.

The chain employs TRBV28 and TRBJ1-2; 7 positions match TRBD1. The CDR3 loop spans 15 amino acids. Per germline, CDR1 MDHEN and CDR2 SYDVKM. After removal of 6 bases from V and 2 bases from J, the junction contained 9 bases not matched to a gene. The CDR3: CASSRSTQGNYGYTF. CDR3 nucleotides: TGTGCCAGCAGCCGAAGCACACAGGGGAACTATGGCTACACCTTC.